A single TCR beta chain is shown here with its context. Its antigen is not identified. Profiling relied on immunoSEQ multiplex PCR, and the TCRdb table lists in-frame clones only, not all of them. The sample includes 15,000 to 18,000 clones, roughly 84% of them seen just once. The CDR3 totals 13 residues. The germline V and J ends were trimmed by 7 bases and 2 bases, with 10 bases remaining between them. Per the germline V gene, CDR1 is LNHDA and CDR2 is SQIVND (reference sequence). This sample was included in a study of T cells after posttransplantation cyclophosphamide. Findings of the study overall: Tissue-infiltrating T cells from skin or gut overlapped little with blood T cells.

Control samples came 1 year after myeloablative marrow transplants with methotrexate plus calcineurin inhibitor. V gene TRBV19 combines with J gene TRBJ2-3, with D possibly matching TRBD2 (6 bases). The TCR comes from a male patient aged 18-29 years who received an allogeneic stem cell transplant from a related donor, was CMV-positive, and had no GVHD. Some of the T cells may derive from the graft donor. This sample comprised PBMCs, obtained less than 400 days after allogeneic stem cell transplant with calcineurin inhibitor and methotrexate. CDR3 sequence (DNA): TGTGCCAGTAACCCGGGGGACACAGATACGCAGTATTTT. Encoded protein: CASNPGDTDTQYF.